This paragraph covers one TCR beta chain sequence. Its antigen is as yet unknown. The data were obtained in a study of shared clonotypes between healthy human individuals. Whole-study findings and limits: Though the depth was large, rarefaction showed that sorted-subset sequencing was incomplete. Generally, naive subsets (rather than memory subsets) showed larger estimated richness.

In germline, CDR1 is SGHRS, CDR2 YFSETQ. CDR3 size: 15 residues. Trimming left V 0 bases short and J 6 bases short, with 16 bases between. All donors were healthy HIV-negative adults lacking recent acute infections or vaccinations. The assay was immunoSEQ multiplex PCR, and TCRdb's table has in-frame clones only and misses some. The profile shows about 1 million clones, about 75% of them singletons. This clonotype originated in a man aged 18 to 29 in good health. The sequencing input was memory CD4+ T cells sorted from blood. The subset is: CD45RA-negative fraction. The V and J genes are TRBV5-1 and TRBJ2-7; the D gene is possibly TRBD2 (5 bases). DNA for the CDR3: TGCGCCAGCAGCTTGGCCCTGTCCAATGGAGGCGAGCAGTACTTC. Amino acids: CASSLALSNGGEQYF.